The 14 T cell receptor beta chains below all came from one sample that was sequenced in a study of human thymus T cells. Corrective cardiac surgery supplied the resected thymus tissue. Clones were sequenced by immunoSEQ multiplex PCR, and TCRdb holds only the in-frame ones, with some missing. Of some 78,000 clones in the sample, around 96% were seen once. The specimen sequenced was thymus tissue. These receptors came from a boy under three years old with a congenital heart defect but otherwise immunologically healthy.

The V call is TRBV14, the J call TRBJ2-1; D gene ambiguous. The CDR3 runs to 16 residues. Germline V gene data show CDR1 as SGHDN and CDR2 as FVKESK. V was pared by 0 bases and J by 3 bases, with 12 bases between. CDR3: CASSQERPTHYNEQFF. The DNA for the CDR3 is TGTGCCAGCAGCCAAGAAAGGCCCACTCACTACAATGAGCAGTTCTTC.

V is TRBV28 and J is TRBJ2-7, with 8 bases aligning to TRBD1. Trimming removed 5 bases from V and 4 bases from J; junction bases left unmatched: 22. This CDR3 comprises 19 residues. Germline loops: CDR1 MDHEN, CDR2 SYDVKM. The DNA of the CDR3 is TGTGCCAGCAGTACGAGGCAGGGGGCCCGAAAGCGCCCTTTATACGAGCAGTACTTC. Its translation: CASSTRQGARKRPLYEQYF.

This clone was counted only a few times. The CDR3 coding sequence is TGTGCCAGTAGTATAGGCCTTAAGGACAGGGATGGTTCACCCCTCCACTTT. As protein: CASSIGLKDRDGSPLHF. V is TRBV19 and J is TRBJ1-6; 8 nucleotides agree with TRBD1. CDR1 is LNHDA, CDR2 SQIVND, per germline (reference sequence). Unmatched junction bases numbered 11, after V lost 1 base and J lost 9 bases. The CDR3 is made up of 17 amino acids.

The V and J genes are TRBV5-5 and TRBJ2-7; no clear D gene. Germline V gene data show CDR1 as SGHKS and CDR2 as YYEKEE (reference sequence). The CDR3 covers 11 residues. Trimming took off 2 bases at V and 6 bases at J, with 6 bases between the two ends. Here the CDR3 DNA reads TGTGCCAGCAGCTTTTCAGGCGAGCAGTACTTC. Its translation: CASSFSGEQYF.

The J gene is TRBJ2-3, the V gene TRBV10-2, with 10 bases fitting TRBD2. Germline CDR1 reads WSHSY; CDR2 reads SAAADI. Trimming removed 3 bases from V and 3 bases from J; junction bases left unmatched: 9. CDR3 length: 17 amino acids. The CDR3 loop reads CASSEPGLANRTDTQYF. CDR3 in DNA: TGCGCCAGCAGTGAACCGGGACTAGCGAACAGAACAGATACGCAGTATTTT.

V gene TRBV4-2 combines with J gene TRBJ2-1, with D uncertain. This CDR3 has 15 amino acids. The germline gives CDR1 LGHNA, CDR2 YNFKEQ. The germline V and J ends were trimmed by 0 bases and 4 bases, with 10 bases remaining between them. The CDR3 nucleotides read TGTGCCAGCAGCCAAGACCGGCTCCCGTACAATGAGCAGTTCTTC. This codes for CASSQDRLPYNEQFF.

The genes are TRBV5-8 and TRBJ2-3, with a tentative D call TRBD2 (6 bases). Germline-derived CDR1 and CDR2 are SGHTS and YDEGEE. V was shortened by 0 bases and J by 6 bases, with 8 bases between the two germline ends. The CDR3 consists of 13 residues. DNA for the CDR3: TGTGCCAGCAGCTTGGAGCTAGCGGATACGCAGTATTTT. This sequence encodes CASSLELADTQYF.

J is TRBJ1-3 and V is TRBV12-5; possibly TRBD1 for D (6 bases). Trimming stripped 7 bases from V and 0 bases from J, with 10 bases between. CDR1 is LGHNT and CDR2 is FRNRAP in the germline V gene. This CDR3 comprises 14 residues. The CDR3 nucleotides read TGTGCTAGTGTCCGGGACAACTCTGGAAACACCATATATTTT. Protein product: CASVRDNSGNTIYF.

This clone was seen once. The chain links TRBV25-1 to TRBJ2-1; TRBD2 might be the D (6 bases). The germline V gene encodes CDR1 MGHDK and CDR2 SYGVNS. This CDR3 is built from 16 residues. V gave up 2 bases and J gave up 3 bases, with 14 bases separating them. Here the CDR3 DNA reads TGTGCCAGCAGTGAACCTAGCGCGAGGAACTACAATGAGCAGTTCTTC. Amino acids: CASSEPSARNYNEQFF.

The chain is built from TRBV12-5 and TRBJ1-1; D uncertain. Looked up from germline, CDR1 is LGHNT and CDR2 is FRNRAP. V gave up 0 bases and J gave up 1 base, with 9 bases separating them. The CDR3 contains 15 residues. CDR3 sequence reads: CASGLVPAGNTEAFF. The CDR3 coding sequence is TGTGCTAGTGGTTTGGTACCTGCGGGGAACACTGAAGCTTTCTTT.

V is TRBV25-1 and J is TRBJ2-1; 7 nucleotides match TRBD1. Germline CDR1 reads MGHDK; CDR2 reads SYGVNS. The CDR3 runs 13 residues. V trimming: 9 bases; J trimming: 4 bases; junction bases outside the gene matches: 6. In DNA, the CDR3 is TGTGCCAGTGAACCGGGACAGTACAATGAGCAGTTCTTC. Translating gives CASEPGQYNEQFF.

The rearrangement uses TRBV5-1 and TRBJ2-3; D ambiguous. V was clipped by 4 bases and J by 6 bases, with 15 bases between them. Germline V gene data show CDR1 as SGHRS and CDR2 as YFSETQ. The CDR3 consists of 14 residues. The CDR3 region has the DNA TGCGCCAGCAGCAGAAACTCCCGCCTGGATACGCAGTATTTT. Protein: CASSRNSRLDTQYF. Together with reference TRBV5-1 and TRBJ2-3, the CDR3 gives the full variable domain: KAGVTQTPRYLIKTRGQQVTLSCSPISGHRSVSWYQQTPGQGLQFLFEYFSETQRNKGNFPGRFSGRQFSNSRSEMNVSTLELGDSALYLCASSRNSRLDTQYFGPGTRLTVL.

This clone was detected a few times. The V gene is TRBV11-3, the J gene TRBJ1-2; tentatively, D is TRBD1 (6 bases). CDR3 size: 14 residues. Germline V lookup: CDR1 SGHNT, CDR2 YENEEA. Deletions cut 7 bases from V and 2 bases from J, with 14 bases between. CDR3 loop: CASNWGHRNYGYTF. CDR3 in DNA: TGTGCCAGCAATTGGGGACACCGGAACTATGGCTACACCTTC.

This chain uses TRBV27 with TRBJ2-6, with D maybe TRBD1 (6 bases). The V and J ends lost 0 bases and 0 bases respectively, with 21 bases between them. Per germline, CDR1 MNHEY and CDR2 SMNVEV (reference sequence). This CDR3 contains 21 residues. The CDR3 nucleotides are TGTGCCAGCAGTTTATCGTGGCTACGGGACACCTTCCCCTCTGGGGCCAACGTCCTGACTTTC. Residues: CASSLSWLRDTFPSGANVLTF.